Detailed here is one T cell receptor (beta chain). The clone's antigen remains unknown. No base qualities exist here, and no much larger clone lies one base off it. This sample is part of a study of T cell responses to AZD1222 COVID-19 vaccine (dated by TCRdb to about 2021). Background for the entire study: Because spike-specific TCR depth and breadth did not differ between the two schedules, AZD1222 recipients who got a second dose at roughly 4 weeks were pooled with those who got a second dose at roughly 12 weeks. A total of 233 trial participants underwent TCR sequencing, of whom 200 to 220 had received two doses of AZD1222 and 26 had received two doses of the MenACWY control vaccine. Trial participants were enrolled by age into 18-55, 56-69 and 70-plus year subgroups, with roughly 150, 30 and 60 TCR-sequenced participants respectively. The study at large found these results: Reportedly, almost half of the unique spike-specific TCRs recognized epitopes lying outside the regions that are mutated in the B.1.351 and B.1.1.7 variants. Because no day 14 peak-response samples were available, repertoires were characterized only after the peak T cell response. The vaccine-associated CD4 TCRs covered the entire spike protein, and the dominant responses fell in regions 160-218 and 743-854. Most participants were white British and females outnumbered males, and the authors suggested that clonal diversity may have been underestimated. Conclusions about previously exposed vaccinees were limited because only six AZD1222 recipients were SARS-CoV-2 seropositive at baseline. A significant rise in spike-specific TCR breadth and depth was observed after two AZD1222 doses relative to day 0 and relative to MenACWY recipients. In the small 56-69-year group, the increase in depth fell short of significance, most likely because of low power.

The time point label corresponds to: baseline before first vaccination. Vaccinee samples came from UK trials COV001 and COV002, including a single-blind randomized controlled phase 2/3 trial of AZD1222 (ChAdOx1 nCoV-19) in healthy adults. For TCRbeta chain sequencing, PBMC samples were collected from trial participants at day 0 and at day 28 after the second dose. The CDR3 regions of human TCRbeta chains were analyzed by immunosequencing. The authors processed their data as follows. TCRs in the repertoires were compared against a reference library of SARS-CoV-2-specific TCRs that had been generated with the MIRA antigen-specificity platform. Breadth was defined as the fraction of unique TCRs that were SARS-CoV-2-associated, and depth was defined as the fraction of total T cells that were SARS-CoV-2-associated. Using the MIRA data, each spike-specific TCR was mapped to the spike region that the TCR reacts to and placed in a CD4 or CD8 class. Log10-transformed breadth and depth values were compared by one-way ANOVA with Sidak's multiple comparisons tests. TCRdb's version of the immuneACCESS table is confined to in-frame rearrangements and falls short of the full clone set. An unresolved V gene accounts for under half of the shortfall where checked; the remainder is of unknown origin. V and J calls and clone size follow that table, whereas D and trimming were derived from the DNA. Here the sample has some 150,000 clones; about nine tenths occur a single time. Clones ranked in the top ten supply around 3.6% of the sample.

The germline ends are 5 bases apart after V is trimmed by 1 base and J by 4 bases. There are 13 amino acids in the CDR3, from cysteine to phenylalanine inclusive. The DNA shown is the 39-base CDR3, in frame from base 1. CDR1 and CDR2 (SGHTA, FQGNSA) derive from the germline V gene. The sequenced sample was peripheral blood, obtained on day 0 of AZD1222 vaccination. The sequence came from an adult in good health. This receptor chain uses TRBV7-2 and TRBJ1-5; confidence is insufficient to name the D gene. The bases are TGTGCCAGCAGCTTAGTTGGGAATCAGCCCCAGCATTTT. Translated, it gives CASSLVGNQPQHF.